Here is one T cell receptor (beta chain) with its context. In germline, CDR1 is SNHLY, CDR2 FYNNEI. V shed 4 bases and J shed 0 bases, with 9 bases lying between them. The CDR3 has 14 residues. How the authors handled the data: Amplification of reference gene primers provided the estimated nucleated cell counts. TCRdb keeps only in-frame clones here, not all; method: immunoSEQ multiplex PCR. The DNA was the basis for D and trimming; V, J and clone size are from that table. The table has roughly 350,000 clones, approximately 88% seen once. The source of the sample is a study of blood T cell repertoires in COVID-19. Study overall: PBMCs, B-cell-depleted T cells, or T cells provided the cDNA or gDNA that made up the material.

Sequencing was performed on peripheral blood. The chain combines TRBV2 with TRBJ1-2; TRBD1 is a possible D gene (5 bases). This clonotype was sampled from a woman aged 45-65 years with active or convalescent COVID-19. The CDR3 DNA sequence: TGTGCCAGCAGTGCGGGGGACTCTAACTATGGCTACACCTTC. It codes for CASSAGDSNYGYTF.